This T cell receptor beta chain originates from a study of tumor-infiltrating lymphocytes in primary liver carcinoma. The CDR3 spans 16 residues. Germline V gene data show CDR1 as SGHRS and CDR2 as YFSETQ. Concerning this clonotype: Mismatch with germline at one junction end may stem from a read error.

Without any cell sorting, about 20-32 mg of bulk tissue yielded co-extracted RNA and DNA. TCR beta cDNA was reverse-transcribed from approximately 0.45 ug of total RNA. The reaction used a constant-region primer and ProtoScript II reverse transcriptase. Generation of the TCR beta libraries relied on three nested multiplex PCR rounds using slightly modified ARM-PCR. The first two PCR rounds used TRBV1-TRBV30 primers with a Cbeta primer, around 10 cycles each. TCRdb redid the calling of the multiplex PCR reads with MiXCR, one entry per CDR3 protein. There are some 110,000 distinct CDR3 sequences in the sample; 82% occur only once, and 15% to 20% lies in the top ten.

This rearrangement joins TRBV5-1 to TRBJ2-3; D is perhaps TRBD2 (5 bases). The sequencing input was liver tumor tissue from sampling region 3. This sample's subset: tumor region T3, left-lateral pole. The receptor comes from a man aged 35-49 years with primary liver carcinoma and hepatitis B virus infection. The CDR3 region is CANSLNGRASTDTHYF. The CDR3 DNA reads as TGCGCCAACAGCTTGAACGGCCGTGCTAGCACAGATACGCATTATTTT.